The clone carrying this TCR beta chain has only a few counts. The antigen is unknown. This same CDR3 is encoded by further DNA sequences in the sample. As every portion of the isolated RNA was reverse transcribed, the sequencing read expressed TCRB transcripts. The assay was immunoSEQ multiplex PCR, and TCRdb's table has in-frame clones only and misses some. The data show hundreds of thousands of clones, 13% seen once. The source of the sample is a study of beta chain features in type 1 diabetes. Populations isolated by sorting all had purity greater than 98%. CDR3 length: 14 residues. The V end was cut by 5 bases, the J end by 1 base, with 10 bases between. From germline, CDR1 is SGHRS and CDR2 YFSETQ. Study outcomes and limitations: Possibly, sequencing cDNA over-represented cells that had high TCR expression levels. Type 1 diabetes patients had fewer VDJ junction insertions and more deletions. Within each of all four CD4+ subsets, Type 1 diabetes patients had TCRB CDR3s that were moderately but significantly shorter.

Sequenced input: naive CD4+ T cells from blood. This TCR came from a man aged 18 to 35 with type 1 diabetes. The chain combines TRBV5-1 with TRBJ1-5; possibly TRBD1 for D (5 bases). The CDR3 nucleotides are TGCGCCAGCAGGGAGGGACTGAGCAATCAGCCCCAGCATTTT. Its protein product is CASREGLSNQPQHF.